One sample yielded the 14 T cell receptor beta chains listed below, sequenced in a study of OX40 agonist ivuxolimab in advanced cancers. Clones were read by immunoSEQ multiplex PCR, and TCRdb kept only the in-frame ones, dropping some. The data show tens of thousands of clones, with 84% seen just once and approximately 35% held by the top ten. This material consisted of CD4+ or CD8+ T cells sorted from blood, taken in a trial of the OX40 agonist ivuxolimab. These receptors were collected from an adult with an advanced solid tumor such as melanoma, head and neck, liver or kidney cancer.

The gene calls are TRBV9 and TRBJ1-2, with TRBD1 matching over 10 bases. The germline V gene has CDR1 SGDLS and CDR2 YYNGEE. After removal of 4 bases from V and 5 bases from J, the junction contained 8 bases not matched to a gene. This CDR3 contains 15 residues. CDR3 in DNA: TGTGCCAGCAGCAGGGACGGGACAGGGGAATATGGCTACACCTTC. Protein product: CASSRDGTGEYGYTF.

The chain combines TRBV6-1 with TRBJ1-2; D gene ambiguous. CDR1 and CDR2 from the germline V gene are MNHNS and SASEGT. V lost 5 bases, J lost 4 bases, and 11 bases lay in between. This CDR3 has 13 amino acids. CDR3 amino acids: CASSMRKTYGYTF. The DNA of the CDR3 is TGTGCCAGCAGTATGCGAAAGACCTATGGCTACACCTTC.

The chain couples TRBV7-2 to TRBJ2-7; D could derive from TRBD1 or TRBD2 (6 bases each). This CDR3 contains 19 residues. Trimming left V 5 bases short and J 5 bases short, with 31 bases between. Germline V gene data show CDR1 as SGHTA and CDR2 as FQGNSA. The CDR3 sequence is CASSHLGGSTLSGLHEQYF. Here the CDR3 DNA reads TGTGCCAGCAGCCATTTGGGGGGCAGCACCTTATCTGGTCTCCACGAGCAGTACTTC.

The CDR3 is CASSLGHTGQAYEKLFF. The CDR3 DNA reads TGTGCCAGCAGCTTAGGGCACACGGGACAGGCGTATGAAAAACTGTTTTTT. The chain combines TRBV7-9 with TRBJ1-4; 8 nucleotides match TRBD1. This CDR3 region has 17 residues. CDR1 and CDR2 (germline): SEHNR, FQNEAQ (reference sequence). V lost 1 base to trimming and J lost 6 bases; unmatched junction nucleotides: 10.

The chain employs TRBV14 and TRBJ2-2, with D unclear. From germline, CDR1 is SGHDN and CDR2 FVKESK. Trimming removed 2 bases at V and 3 bases at J, with 7 bases between. The CDR3 is 14 amino acids. The CDR3 loop is CASSQLRYTGELFF. The CDR3 nucleotides read TGTGCCAGCAGCCAACTCAGATACACCGGGGAGCTGTTTTTT.

This clone was found a few times. The chain has TRBV11-1 and TRBJ2-5; D possibly corresponds to TRBD1 (5 bases). The CDR3 extends over 15 amino acids. Germline assignment: CDR1 SGHAT and CDR2 FQDESV (reference sequence). V was cut by 5 bases and J by 5 bases, with 18 bases left in between. The CDR3 region has the DNA TGTGCCAGCAGCATTGGGAAGGGGCCTAGGGAGACCCAGTACTTC. Amino acids: CASSIGKGPRETQYF.

In regard to this clone: The sample contains more than one DNA sequence encoding this CDR3. The chain recombines TRBV27 with TRBJ1-5; D gene ambiguous. The CDR3 length is 13 residues. V gave up 4 bases and J gave up 3 bases, with 7 bases separating them. In germline, CDR1 is MNHEY, CDR2 SMNVEV (reference sequence). CDR3 region: CASSYGLNQPQHF. CDR3 DNA sequence: TGTGCCAGCAGTTACGGCCTCAATCAGCCCCAGCATTTT.

This clone appeared once. V and J are TRBV4-1 and TRBJ1-2; TRBD1 matches at 11 bases. The CDR3 runs 16 residues. V was pared by 7 bases and J by 2 bases, with 9 bases of the junction left unmatched. CDR1 is MGHRA, CDR2 YSYEKL, per germline. The CDR3 coding sequence is TGCGCCAGCAAATTATCCGGACAGGGGGCAAACTATGGCTACACCTTC. Protein: CASKLSGQGANYGYTF.

The chain combines TRBV7-3 with TRBJ1-6, with TRBD1 matching 7 bases. In germline, CDR1 is SGHTA, CDR2 FQGTGA. The CDR3 has 16 residues. After removal of 2 bases from V and 4 bases from J, the junction contained 5 bases not matched to a gene. The CDR3 here is CASSLAGGEYNSPLHF. The CDR3 nucleotides are TGTGCCAGCAGCTTAGCAGGGGGAGAATATAATTCACCCCTCCACTTT.

This chain joins TRBV11-2 and TRBJ2-5; D gene unclear. The CDR3 is 14 amino acids. Trimming cost V 7 bases and J 4 bases, with 16 bases left between them. Germline CDR1 reads SGHAT; CDR2 reads FQNNGV. This CDR3 is CASNPGLAGETQYF. In DNA, the CDR3 is TGTGCCAGCAACCCGGGCCTGGCTGGAGAGACCCAGTACTTC.

V is TRBV7-9 and J is TRBJ1-1; perhaps TRBD1 as D (6 bases). CDR1 and CDR2 from the germline V gene are SEHNR and FQNEAQ (reference sequence). The CDR3 consists of 15 residues. V gave up 5 bases and J gave up 0 bases, with 13 bases separating them. This CDR3 is CASSPNGGLNTEAFF. Here the CDR3 DNA reads TGTGCCAGCAGCCCGAACGGGGGGCTGAACACTGAAGCTTTCTTT. Using reference TRBV7-9 and TRBJ1-1 for the parts outside the CDR3, the full variable domain is DTGVSQNPRHKITKRGQNVTFRCDPISEHNRLYWYRQTLGQGPEFLTYFQNEAQLEKSRLLSDRFSAERPKGSFSTLEIQRTEQGDSAMYLCASSPNGGLNTEAFFGQGTRLTVV.

This clone was recorded only once. This sequence joins TRBV6-1 and TRBJ2-1; 9 nucleotides agree with TRBD2. Per germline, CDR1 MNHNS and CDR2 SASEGT. J lost 5 bases, V lost 3 bases, and 2 bases had no gene match. The CDR3 is made up of 14 amino acids. CDR3 region: CASSEASGNNEQFF. For the CDR3, the DNA is TGTGCCAGCAGTGAGGCTAGCGGGAACAATGAGCAGTTCTTC.

This clone was detected only a few times. The chain employs TRBV29-1 and TRBJ2-3, with D unclear. The germline gives CDR1 SQVTM, CDR2 ANQGSEA. The CDR3 spans 13 residues. V was clipped by 3 bases and J by 4 bases, with 11 bases between them. The CDR3 DNA is TGCAGCGTTGAGTATGGGTTCGCAGATACGCAGTATTTT. It yields the protein CSVEYGFADTQYF.

This clone was observed a handful of times. The CDR3 spells CASTIPGGDSPLHF. DNA of the CDR3: TGTGCCAGCACCATACCAGGCGGGGATTCACCCCTCCACTTT. The chain carries TRBV7-9 and TRBJ1-6; D uncertain. The CDR3 is 14 residues long. The V gene's germline CDR1 is SEHNR and CDR2 FQNEAQ (reference sequence). V was trimmed by 7 bases and J by 8 bases, leaving 15 bases between them.